Below are 20 T cell receptor beta chains sequenced from a single sample in a study of cytomegalovirus exposure and HLA in healthy donors. Assay used: immunoSEQ multiplex PCR; TCRdb lists only in-frame clones, some missing. This sample has about 66,000 clones, with more than 90% found just once. Material: PBMCs. Every receptor here comes from a man between 18 and 29 years old in good health and CMV-seronegative.

This clone was seen a single time. V is TRBV4-1 and J is TRBJ2-3; TRBD1 aligns across 9 bases. The CDR3 sequence is 15 residues long. Germline V gives CDR1 MGHRA, CDR2 YSYEKL. V shed 2 bases, J shed 5 bases, and the junction held 5 bases outside the gene matches. In nucleotides, the CDR3 is TGCGCCAGCAGCCAAACCGGGACAGGGCGAGATACGCAGTATTTT. Protein: CASSQTGTGRDTQYF.

The J gene is TRBJ2-3, the V gene TRBV25-1; TRBD2 matches at 8 bases. Trimming cost V 6 bases and J 6 bases; bases outside gene matches: 8. Germline V gene lookup returns CDR1 MGHDK and CDR2 SYGVNS. The CDR3 is 14 amino acids. CDR3 sequence: CASSDHGREDTQYF. CDR3 nucleotides: TGTGCCAGCAGCGACCACGGGAGGGAGGATACGCAGTATTTT.

The chain has TRBV2 and TRBJ2-1, with D possibly TRBD1 on 6 matching bases. The CDR3 consists of 13 residues. Per the germline V gene, CDR1 is SNHLY and CDR2 is FYNNEI. V was shortened by 8 bases and J by 5 bases, with 13 bases between the two germline ends. CDR3 sequence reads: CASVRDTNNEQFF. CDR3 nucleotides: TGTGCCAGCGTCCGGGACACCAACAATGAGCAGTTCTTC.

The chain carries TRBV28 and TRBJ2-5; D remains ambiguous. There are 14 residues in the CDR3. Per the germline V gene, CDR1 is MDHEN and CDR2 is SYDVKM. Trimming shortened V by 6 bases and J by 5 bases, and 16 bases separated the two germline ends. The CDR3: CASSPLSDVETQYF. CDR3 DNA sequence: TGTGCCAGCAGCCCCCTCAGCGACGTGGAGACCCAGTACTTC.

This chain connects TRBV7-9 to TRBJ2-7; TRBD1 matches at 11 bases. The CDR3 has 15 amino acids. From germline, CDR1 is SEHNR and CDR2 FQNEAQ (reference sequence). V was pared by 5 bases and J by 6 bases, with 9 bases of the junction left unmatched. The CDR3 here is CASSASGTGGGEQYF. Written as DNA, the CDR3 is TGTGCCAGCAGCGCTTCCGGGACAGGGGGAGGCGAGCAGTACTTC.

Details on this clone: One end of the junction fails to match germline, which may point to a read error. The V call is TRBV7-9, the J call TRBJ2-5; 9 nucleotides align to TRBD2. The germline V gene has CDR1 SEHNR and CDR2 FQNEAQ (reference sequence). The CDR3 is 17 residues long. This CDR3 is CASSLATTLAGRETQYF. CDR3 DNA: TGTGCCAGCAGCCTAGCGACGACGCTAGCGGGGAGAGAGACCCAGTACTTC.

The gene calls are TRBV5-4 and TRBJ2-2, with 9 positions matching TRBD2. This CDR3 has 16 amino acids. Per the germline V gene, CDR1 is SGHNT and CDR2 is YYREEE (reference sequence). V lost 0 bases, J lost 7 bases, and 7 bases stayed unmatched. This CDR3 reads CASSLVGAGGIGELFF. The CDR3 DNA sequence: TGTGCCAGCAGCTTGGTGGGTGCGGGAGGGATCGGGGAGCTGTTTTTT.

V is TRBV11-2 and J is TRBJ1-4, with 8 bases fitting TRBD1. This CDR3 is built from 18 residues. Trimming took 3 bases from V and 2 from J; bases not matched to a gene: 11. Germline V gene sequence: CDR1 SGHAT, CDR2 FQNNGV. The CDR3 reads CASSFALTGVGTNEKLFF. In DNA form, the CDR3 reads TGTGCCAGCAGCTTCGCCCTGACAGGGGTTGGGACTAATGAAAAACTGTTTTTT.

The J gene is TRBJ1-1, the V gene TRBV7-2, with a possible D match to TRBD1 (5 bases). There are 13 residues in the CDR3. Trimming left V 7 bases short and J 0 bases short, with 9 bases between. Germline V gene data show CDR1 as SGHTA and CDR2 as FQGNSA. The CDR3 loop is CASTSGVNTEAFF. In DNA, the CDR3 is TGTGCCAGCACCTCGGGGGTGAACACTGAAGCTTTCTTT.

The V gene is TRBV5-4, the J gene TRBJ1-1; 12 bases line up with TRBD1. The ends lost 3 bases at V and 11 bases at J; junction bases unmatched: 11. The CDR3 is made up of 15 amino acids. Looked up from germline, CDR1 is SGHNT and CDR2 is YYREEE (reference sequence). CDR3 sequence reads: CASSSAGTGGALAFF. For the CDR3, the DNA is TGTGCCAGCAGCTCCGCCGGGACAGGGGGCGCGCTGGCTTTCTTT.

This clone was recorded once. This sequence joins TRBV25-1 and TRBJ2-1, with TRBD2 matching 11 bases. This CDR3 contains 18 residues. The J segment lost 4 bases and the V segment lost 4 bases, leaving 12 bases of the junction unmatched. Germline CDR1 is MGHDK and CDR2 is SYGVNS. The DNA for the CDR3 is TGTGCCAGCAGTGGGCTAGCTAGCGGGAGGTCGTTATACAATGAGCAGTTCTTC. This codes for CASSGLASGRSLYNEQFF.

The rearrangement joins TRBV14 to TRBJ1-2; no clear D gene. V gave up 1 base and J gave up 5 bases, with 5 bases separating them. This CDR3 comprises 12 residues. Germline CDR1 reads SGHDN; CDR2 reads FVKESK. As DNA, the CDR3 is TGTGCCAGCAGCCAAGGAGGGTATGGCTACACCTTC. Translated, it gives CASSQGGYGYTF.

This sequence joins TRBV27 and TRBJ2-1; 7 bases match TRBD2. Per germline, CDR1 MNHEY and CDR2 SMNVEV (reference sequence). The CDR3 loop spans 16 amino acids. Losses at the gene ends were 5 bases for V and 5 bases for J; bases not matched to a gene: 12. The CDR3: CASSKYPSGANNEQFF. CDR3 nucleotides: TGTGCCAGCAGTAAATACCCCAGCGGGGCAAACAATGAGCAGTTCTTC.

This chain joins TRBV27 and TRBJ2-7; 8 bases are shared with TRBD1. The J segment lost 4 bases and the V segment lost 5 bases, leaving 19 bases of the junction unmatched. Germline lookup yields CDR1 MNHEY and CDR2 SMNVEV (reference sequence). The CDR3 consists of 18 residues. The CDR3, as DNA: TGTGCCAGCAGTCCCCACAAATCCTCCGGACAGGGTTTTTACGAGCAGTACTTC. Amino acids: CASSPHKSSGQGFYEQYF.

This sequence joins TRBV7-2 and TRBJ2-5; 8 positions match TRBD2. The junction had 3 bases not matched to a gene; V was cut back by 4 bases and J by 5 bases. The CDR3 sequence is 13 residues long. CDR1 SGHTA and CDR2 FQGNSA come from the germline V gene. The CDR3 reads CASSSRLAETQYF. For the CDR3, the DNA is TGTGCCAGCAGCTCCCGACTAGCGGAGACCCAGTACTTC.

V usage is TRBV28 and J usage is TRBJ1-5; no firm D call. CDR3 length equals 14 residues. The V and J ends lost 6 bases and 0 bases respectively, with 9 bases between them. Germline V gene data show CDR1 as MDHEN and CDR2 as SYDVKM. CDR3 nucleotides: TGTGCCAGCAGGCCCGTCTATAGCAATCAGCCCCAGCATTTT. Amino acids: CASRPVYSNQPQHF.

The chain has TRBV7-9 and TRBJ2-7; 10 bases are a match to TRBD1. This CDR3 region has 15 residues. Per the germline V gene, CDR1 is SEHNR and CDR2 is FQNEAQ (reference sequence). V lost 6 bases to trimming and J lost 4 bases; unmatched junction nucleotides: 9. CDR3 nucleotides: TGTGCCAGCAGTTTTAGGACAGGGGGAATGTACGAGCAGTACTTC. Translated, it gives CASSFRTGGMYEQYF. Drawing the rest from reference TRBV7-9 and TRBJ2-7, the complete variable domain is DTGVSQNPRHKITKRGQNVTFRCDPISEHNRLYWYRQTLGQGPEFLTYFQNEAQLEKSRLLSDRFSAERPKGSFSTLEIQRTEQGDSAMYLCASSFRTGGMYEQYFGPGTRLTVT.

This sequence joins TRBV4-1 and TRBJ2-3, with 11 bases matching TRBD2. The germline CDR1 and CDR2 sequences are MGHRA and YSYEKL. This CDR3 comprises 18 residues. V was pared by 5 bases and J by 2 bases, with 12 bases of the junction left unmatched. CDR3 protein: CASSSRLAGLGFTDTQYF. The CDR3 DNA sequence: TGCGCCAGCAGCTCACGACTAGCGGGGTTGGGGTTCACAGATACGCAGTATTTT.

The rearrangement links TRBV18 to TRBJ2-4, with D possibly being TRBD2 (6 bases). The CDR3 runs 18 residues. Germline V gives CDR1 KGHSH, CDR2 LQKENI. V was pared by 2 bases and J by 1 base, with 18 bases between. The CDR3 bases are TGTGCCAGCTCACCAAGCGGGCAGGGTCCCTCCGCCAAAAACATTCAGTACTTC. It specifies CASSPSGQGPSAKNIQYF.

The rearrangement links TRBV21-1 to TRBJ1-5; the table assigns TRBD1, which was not confirmed against the DNA. TRBV21-1 is designated a pseudogene. The CDR3 spans 15 residues. CDR3 DNA sequence: TGTGCCAGCAGGTCTCGACAGGGAAGCAATCAGCCCCAGCATTTT. Its protein is CASRSRQGSNQPQHF.